The source of this T cell receptor (beta chain) is a study of T-cell memory formation after mild COVID-19. Whole-study context: In these data, TCR clusters were largely donor specific. Study observations and caveats: Clones shrinking from day 15 to 85 showed even CD4/CD8 mixes; later expanders tilted CD4+. The authors left the SARS-CoV-2 specificity of second-wave clones peaking on day 37 unconfirmed. Contracting CD4+ clones lay largely in CM and EM, with CD8+ ones residing in EMRA.

For this clonotype: The target antigen is unknown.

From the 5' RACE reads, TCRdb called clonotypes with MiXCR, one entry per CDR3 protein. The profile covers over 350,000 distinct CDR3 sequences, with approximately 15% appearing a single time and 20% to 25% taken by the ten largest. This receptor was taken from a man aged 18 to 29 who had mild COVID-19 (a few samples of this study predate the infection). Cell type and time point are not known. The specimen was PBMCs or a T cell subset sorted from them (not recorded which).

The CDR3, as DNA: TGCGCCAGCAGTAGGGTGGGTAGGCAAGACACTGAAGCTTTCTTT. Its translation: CASSRVGRQDTEAFF. The V gene is TRBV4-1, the J gene TRBJ1-1; D is uncertain. V lost 6 bases to trimming and J lost 3 bases, with 17 bases between them. The germline V gene encodes CDR1 MGHRA and CDR2 YSYEKL. This CDR3 has 15 amino acids.